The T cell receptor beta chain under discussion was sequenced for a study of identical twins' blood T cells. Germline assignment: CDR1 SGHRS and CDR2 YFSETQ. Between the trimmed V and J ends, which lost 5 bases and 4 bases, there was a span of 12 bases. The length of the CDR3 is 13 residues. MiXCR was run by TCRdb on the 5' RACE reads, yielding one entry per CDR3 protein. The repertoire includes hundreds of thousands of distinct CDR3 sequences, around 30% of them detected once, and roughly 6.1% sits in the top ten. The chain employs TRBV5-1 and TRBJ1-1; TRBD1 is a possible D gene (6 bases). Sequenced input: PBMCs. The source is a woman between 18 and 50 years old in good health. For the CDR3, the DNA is TGCGCCAGCAGTTTCGGACAGCCCACTGAAGCTTTCTTT. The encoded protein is CASSFGQPTEAFF. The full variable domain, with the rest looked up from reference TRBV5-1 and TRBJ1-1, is KAGVTQTPRYLIKTRGQQVTLSCSPISGHRSVSWYQQTPGQGLQFLFEYFSETQRNKGNFPGRFSGRQFSNSRSEMNVSTLELGDSALYLCASSFGQPTEAFFGQGTRLTVV.